The following is a T cell receptor beta chain sequence with its context. What it binds is not known. The data derive from a study of T cell repertoires in cytomegalovirus infection. MiXCR, run by TCRdb on the reads, gives a single entry per CDR3 protein. The sample carries around 310,000 distinct CDR3 sequences, 25% to 35% recorded once. With 0 bases clipped from V and 2 bases from J, the junction kept 6 bases outside the gene matches. Germline loops: CDR1 KGHSH, CDR2 LQKENI. The CDR3 consists of 16 residues. This clonotype originated in a human donor in good health (CMV status not recorded). Some clones in this sample may be carry-over from other donors' samples. The chain recombines TRBV18 with TRBJ1-2, with 7 bases fitting TRBD1. Here the sequenced sample was cultured PBMCs, taken from culture after CMV antigen stimulation. Here the CDR3 DNA reads TGTGCCAGCTCACCACCTGACAGGGACCCCAACTATGGCTACACCTTC. Amino acid sequence: CASSPPDRDPNYGYTF.